Sequencing of this T cell receptor (beta chain) was carried out in a study of blood T cell repertoires in COVID-19. Study context: Acute and convalescent COVID-19 specimens originated in the United States, Italy and Spain.

Method: immunoSEQ multiplex PCR; TCRdb's copy keeps in-frame clones and lacks some. Among fewer than 500,000 clones, roughly nine tenths were seen once, and the ten largest hold just under 2%. Participant age was roughly 18 to 95 years, and participants resided in around 24 US areas. Between the trimmed V and J ends, which lost 7 bases and 0 bases, there was a span of 12 bases. Germline assignment: CDR1 SNHLY and CDR2 FYNNEI. This CDR3 has 15 residues. Sequencing input: PBMCs or T cells enriched from blood (not recorded which). The sequence derives from a woman between 18 and 29 years old with acute COVID-19. The genes are TRBV2 and TRBJ2-2, with D possibly being TRBD2 (5 bases). The CDR3 region is CASNLGAANTGELFF. CDR3 nucleotides: TGTGCCAGCAACCTGGGAGCGGCGAACACCGGGGAGCTGTTTTTT.